The 22 T cell receptor beta chains below come from one sample, sequenced in a study of cytomegalovirus exposure and HLA in healthy donors. A multiplex PCR was run with 60 Vbeta primers and 13 Jbeta primers. Repertoires were generated with immunoSEQ multiplex PCR, while TCRdb's copy carries only in-frame clones and drops some. Here the sample spans fewer than 200,000 clones, around 75% being singletons. The sequenced material came from PBMCs. The receptors shown here come from a female donor in good health and CMV-seronegative.

J is TRBJ1-2 and V is TRBV4-1; tentative D call: TRBD1 (5 bases). Germline V gives CDR1 MGHRA, CDR2 YSYEKL. V was cut by 1 base and J by 11 bases, with 14 bases left in between. This CDR3 spans 13 amino acids. The CDR3 protein is CASSQGEDRDYTF. Here the CDR3 DNA reads TGCGCCAGCAGCCAAGGGGAAGACAGAGATTACACCTTC.

This chain uses TRBV6-4 with TRBJ1-6, with a weak D call TRBD1 (6 bases). From germline, CDR1 is MRHNA and CDR2 SNTAGT. V gave up 2 bases and J gave up 7 bases, with 12 bases separating them. This CDR3 region has 15 residues. The CDR3 DNA follows: TGTGCCAGCAGTGACGGGGGCCGCGGGAATTCACCCCTCCACTTT. Protein sequence: CASSDGGRGNSPLHF.

This chain links TRBV5-1 with TRBJ2-2, with D unclear. In germline, CDR1 is SGHRS, CDR2 YFSETQ. V was trimmed by 0 bases and J by 5 bases, leaving 8 bases between them. CDR3 length: 14 amino acids. The CDR3 here is CASSLAPFTGELFF. The CDR3 DNA is TGCGCCAGCAGCTTGGCTCCTTTTACCGGGGAGCTGTTTTTT.

The chain uses TRBV7-9 and TRBJ2-3; TRBD2 aligns across 9 bases. In germline, CDR1 is SEHNR, CDR2 FQNEAQ (reference sequence). J gave up 4 bases and V 0 bases, and 5 bases lay outside the gene matches. The CDR3 length is 16 residues. CDR3: CASSLAPRGGPDTQYF. The DNA of the CDR3 is TGTGCCAGCAGCTTAGCCCCGCGGGGGGGCCCAGATACGCAGTATTTT.

The chain couples TRBV6-5 to TRBJ1-2; D uncertain. CDR1 MNHEY and CDR2 SVGAGI come from the germline V gene. The ends were cut back, 5 bases at V and 1 base at J, with 14 bases in the middle. This CDR3 has 15 residues. CDR3 residues: CASSPTDFFNYGYTF. In DNA, the CDR3 is TGTGCCAGCAGTCCGACCGACTTTTTTAACTATGGCTACACCTTC.

This clone has a handful of counts. The V gene is TRBV28, the J gene TRBJ1-1; D possibly corresponds to TRBD1 (6 bases). The CDR3 has 13 residues. Germline V gene sequence: CDR1 MDHEN, CDR2 SYDVKM. V was cut by 2 bases and J by 6 bases, with 10 bases left in between. CDR3 bases: TGTGCCAGCAGTTTAAAACAGGGAGCTGAAGCTTTCTTT. Protein product: CASSLKQGAEAFF.

Only a few counts were recorded for this clone. The rearrangement links TRBV19 to TRBJ1-1, with D tentatively TRBD1 (5 bases). With 2 bases removed from V and 4 bases from J, the gap between germline ends came to 17 bases. From germline, CDR1 is LNHDA and CDR2 SQIVND (reference sequence). This CDR3 has 16 amino acids. The CDR3 DNA sequence: TGTGCCAGTAGTATACCCAGGGAGGGGAGTGGCACTGAAGCTTTCTTT. Translating gives CASSIPREGSGTEAFF.

This clone was found a few times. The rearrangement joins TRBV5-5 to TRBJ2-7; possibly TRBD1 for D (6 bases). The CDR3 spans 17 residues. CDR1 is SGHKS and CDR2 is YYEKEE in the germline V gene (reference sequence). The V end lost 3 bases, the J end lost 6 bases, and 25 bases lay between the germline ends. The CDR3 DNA sequence: TGTGCCAGCAGCTGGGGCCCCCTGGGTGGGGACAAGAGCGAGCAGTACTTC. Protein product: CASSWGPLGGDKSEQYF.

The CDR3: CASSVGGQGQGYEQYF. The CDR3, as DNA: TGTGCCAGCAGCGTAGGAGGGCAGGGACAGGGCTACGAGCAGTACTTC. This sequence joins TRBV9 and TRBJ2-7, with 9 bases aligning to TRBD1. Trimming at V came to 0 bases and at J to 3 bases, leaving 7 bases not matched to a gene. Germline CDR1 reads SGDLS; CDR2 reads YYNGEE. The CDR3 has 16 amino acids.

This sequence joins TRBV4-1 and TRBJ1-6, with 10 bases lining up with TRBD1. Germline V CDR1 and CDR2: MGHRA, YSYEKL. This CDR3 comprises 15 residues. V lost 4 bases to trimming and J lost 5 bases; unmatched junction nucleotides: 2. This CDR3 is CASSRTGGNNSPLHF. The CDR3 nucleotides read TGCGCCAGCAGCCGGACAGGGGGTAATAATTCACCCCTCCACTTT.

The chain combines TRBV7-2 with TRBJ2-7, with TRBD1 identical over 8 bases. The trim removed 4 bases at V and 3 bases at J, leaving 8 bases unmatched. Germline lookup yields CDR1 SGHTA and CDR2 FQGNSA. The CDR3 has 15 amino acids. Here the CDR3 reads CASSSGQGTFYEQYF. For the CDR3, the DNA is TGTGCCAGCAGCTCCGGACAGGGAACCTTCTACGAGCAGTACTTC.

The chain uses TRBV15 and TRBJ2-1; D might be TRBD1 (5 bases). Germline values: CDR1 LNHNV, CDR2 YYDKDF (reference sequence). V dropped 1 base and J dropped 7 bases, with 11 bases sitting between them. This CDR3 is built from 14 residues. The CDR3 coding sequence is TGTGCCACCAGCAGAGTGTTGGGGCCGAATGAGCAGTTCTTC. It yields the protein CATSRVLGPNEQFF.

This chain uses TRBV4-1 with TRBJ2-7; possible D gene TRBD1, 5 bases. The germline V gene encodes CDR1 MGHRA and CDR2 YSYEKL. Trimming stripped 0 bases from V and 2 bases from J, with 14 bases between. The CDR3 has 16 amino acids. The CDR3 coding sequence is TGCGCCAGCAGCCAAGACAGAGACAGTACTCCCTACGAGCAGTACTTC. It translates to CASSQDRDSTPYEQYF.

The V gene is TRBV18, the J gene TRBJ2-4; 10 bases fit TRBD2. J was trimmed by 0 bases and V by 4 bases; bases with no gene match: 0. This CDR3 comprises 15 residues. Germline CDR1 and CDR2: KGHSH and LQKENI. Here the CDR3 reads CASSLAGGAKNIQYF. CDR3 DNA: TGTGCCAGCTCACTAGCGGGAGGAGCCAAAAACATTCAGTACTTC.

The V and J genes are TRBV6-5 and TRBJ2-1, with 10 bases aligning to TRBD2. J gave up 2 bases and V 2 bases, and 3 bases lay outside the gene matches. Per germline, CDR1 MNHEY and CDR2 SVGAGI. The CDR3 sequence is 16 residues long. CDR3: CASSYTLAGAYNEQFF. Written as DNA, the CDR3 is TGTGCCAGCAGTTACACGCTAGCGGGGGCCTACAATGAGCAGTTCTTC.

This clone turned up a few times. This chain connects TRBV6-6 to TRBJ1-4; weak D call: TRBD1 (5 bases). Germline V lookup: CDR1 MNHNY, CDR2 SVGAGI (reference sequence). Trimming removed 6 bases at V and 4 bases at J, with 12 bases between. The CDR3 loop spans 14 amino acids. In DNA, the CDR3 is TGTGCCAGCAGAACCGGGGGTGGTAATGAAAAACTGTTTTTT. Encoded protein: CASRTGGGNEKLFF.

This chain joins TRBV12-1 and TRBJ2-7; the D call TRBD2 from the table was never checked on the DNA. TRBV12-1 is designated a pseudogene. The CDR3 runs to 17 residues. Here the CDR3 reads CASSSNLTSATFYEQYF. For the CDR3, the DNA is TGTGCCAGCAGCTCCAACCTAACTAGCGCAACCTTCTACGAGCAGTACTTC.

The chain carries TRBV4-3 and TRBJ1-1, with no clear D. Trimming left V 0 bases short and J 1 base short, with 12 bases between. Germline V gene lookup returns CDR1 LGHNA and CDR2 YSLEER. This CDR3 region has 16 residues. The CDR3: CASSQDALRQNTEAFF. The DNA for the CDR3 is TGCGCCAGCAGCCAAGATGCCCTCCGACAGAACACTGAAGCTTTCTTT.

The rearrangement links TRBV30 to TRBJ2-1, with 11 positions matching TRBD2. The CDR3 covers 13 residues. CDR1 and CDR2 (germline): GTSNPN, SVGIG (reference sequence). Germline trimming cut 5 bases from V and 9 bases from J; bases unmatched to any gene: 6. In DNA form, the CDR3 reads TGTGCCTGGTCTAGCGGGACTAGCGGTGAGCAGTTCTTC. It is translated as CAWSSGTSGEQFF.

The chain uses TRBV7-2 and TRBJ2-3; TRBD2 is a possible D gene (6 bases). Germline CDR1 reads SGHTA; CDR2 reads FQGNSA. CDR3 length equals 17 residues. The V and J ends lost 2 bases and 3 bases respectively, with 18 bases between them. CDR3 amino acids: CASSLRNFPGRTDTQYF. The CDR3 bases are TGTGCCAGCAGCTTAAGGAACTTCCCAGGGAGGACAGATACGCAGTATTTT.

This chain connects TRBV28 to TRBJ2-1, with 10 bases that match TRBD1. Germline V CDR1 and CDR2: MDHEN, SYDVKM. The CDR3 totals 16 residues. The J segment lost 9 bases and the V segment lost 5 bases, leaving 13 bases of the junction unmatched. This CDR3 is CASSRGDRGGLGEQFF. CDR3 bases: TGTGCCAGCAGTCGAGGGGACAGGGGAGGACTCGGTGAGCAGTTCTTC.

This rearrangement joins TRBV13 to TRBJ2-3; D not certain. V was clipped by 5 bases and J by 0 bases, with 6 bases between them. This CDR3 spans 13 amino acids. Looked up from germline, CDR1 is PRHDT and CDR2 is FYEKMQ (reference sequence). The CDR3 bases are TGTGCCAGCAGCGATCGGAGCACAGATACGCAGTATTTT. Translation: CASSDRSTDTQYF.